A single sample gave rise to the 24 T cell receptor beta chains below, sequenced in a study of PD-1 blockade in classical Hodgkin lymphoma. Assay: immunoSEQ multiplex PCR; the TCRdb copy retains only in-frame clones and omits some. The sample yields around 150,000 clones, 78% seen once. Every one of the patients relapsed after autologous stem cell transplantation (brentuximab vedotin exposure was variable). The specimen was peripheral blood mononuclear cells (PBMCs), collected before the second cycle of nivolumab. All receptors derive from a human donor with classical Hodgkin lymphoma.

This sequence joins TRBV5-6 and TRBJ1-4; D gene uncertain. The V end was cut by 2 bases, the J end by 7 bases, with 12 bases between. CDR3 length equals 14 residues. Germline loops: CDR1 SGHDT, CDR2 YYEEEE. The CDR3 DNA follows: TGTGCCAGCAGCTTCGGCGGGGTAGGTGAAAAACTGTTTTTT. It yields the protein CASSFGGVGEKLFF.

V gene TRBV4-2 combines with J gene TRBJ2-2, with D possibly being TRBD2 (5 bases). Trimming removed 1 base from V and 0 bases from J, with 6 bases in between. Germline V lookup: CDR1 LGHNA, CDR2 YNFKEQ. The CDR3 extends over 15 amino acids. CDR3 sequence: CASSQGGSNTGELFF. The CDR3 nucleotides read TGTGCCAGCAGCCAAGGCGGGTCGAACACCGGGGAGCTGTTTTTT.

J is TRBJ2-7 and V is TRBV11-2; a weak D match, TRBD2 (7 bases). Germline V gene sequence: CDR1 SGHAT, CDR2 FQNNGV. The CDR3 spans 15 residues. V shed 2 bases and J shed 2 bases, with 13 bases lying between them. CDR3 DNA: TGTGCCAGCAGCTTAATGGGGGGGCCTACCTACGAGCAGTACTTC. It specifies CASSLMGGPTYEQYF.

This chain connects TRBV4-1 to TRBJ2-2, with TRBD2 identical over 8 bases. From germline, CDR1 is MGHRA and CDR2 YSYEKL. CDR3 length: 16 residues. The V and J ends lost 1 base and 1 base, in that order; junction bases with no gene match: 2. The CDR3 DNA reads TGCGCCAGCAGCCAAGGGCTAGCGGGGAACACCGGGGAGCTGTTTTTT. This gives the protein CASSQGLAGNTGELFF.

The gene calls are TRBV28 and TRBJ2-7, with 10 nucleotides matching TRBD1. Trimming cost V 2 bases and J 5 bases; bases outside gene matches: 6. Germline V gene sequence: CDR1 MDHEN, CDR2 SYDVKM. The CDR3 consists of 15 residues. The CDR3 DNA follows: TGTGCCAGCAGTTTACTGGGACAGGGGTTCGACGAGCAGTACTTC. Translating gives CASSLLGQGFDEQYF. Full variable domain (missing parts from reference TRBV28 and TRBJ2-7): DVKVTQSSRYLVKRTGEKVFLECVQDMDHENMFWYRQDPGLGLRLIYFSYDVKMKEKGDIPEGYSVSREKKERFSLILESASTNQTSMYLCASSLLGQGFDEQYFGPGTRLTVT.

V and J are TRBV5-6 and TRBJ1-2; 8 bases are shared with TRBD1. V shed 4 bases, J shed 8 bases, and the junction held 4 bases outside the gene matches. Germline assignment: CDR1 SGHDT and CDR2 YYEEEE. This CDR3 spans 12 amino acids. The CDR3 DNA follows: TGTGCCAGCAGCGCCCGACAGGGGGGCTACACCTTC. Its protein product is CASSARQGGYTF.

The CDR3 DNA reads as TGTGCCAGCTCCGGATCTAGCACAGATACGCAGTATTTT. This codes for CASSGSSTDTQYF. The chain is built from TRBV9 and TRBJ2-3; D not resolved. This CDR3 spans 13 amino acids. Trimming pared 7 bases from V and 0 bases from J, leaving 9 bases between. The V gene's germline CDR1 is SGDLS and CDR2 YYNGEE.

This rearrangement joins TRBV2 to TRBJ2-7; 10 nucleotides match TRBD1. This CDR3 comprises 13 residues. The V gene end was trimmed by 7 bases and the J gene end by 3 bases; junction bases not matched to a gene: 3. Germline V lookup: CDR1 SNHLY, CDR2 FYNNEI. The CDR3 coding sequence is TGTGCCAGCACCGGGGACAGGGGCTACGAGCAGTACTTC. Its protein product is CASTGDRGYEQYF.

J is TRBJ1-2 and V is TRBV6-5; D ambiguous. Trimming left V 7 bases short and J 5 bases short, with 17 bases between. The V gene's germline CDR1 is MNHEY and CDR2 SVGAGI. The CDR3 spans 14 residues. This CDR3 reads CASISEGLYYGYTF. The CDR3 bases are TGTGCCAGCATCTCGGAGGGCCTATATTATGGCTACACCTTC.

The rearrangement joins TRBV28 to TRBJ2-5, with D possibly TRBD1 on 6 matching bases. The ends were cut back, 2 bases at V and 3 bases at J, with 13 bases in the middle. The CDR3 is made up of 15 amino acids. Looked up from germline, CDR1 is MDHEN and CDR2 is SYDVKM. CDR3 bases: TGTGCCAGCAGTTTAGGCAGGGGATTCAAAGAGACCCAGTACTTC. Translated, it gives CASSLGRGFKETQYF.

The V gene is TRBV6-1, the J gene TRBJ2-7; TRBD2 aligns across 10 bases. V trimming: 3 bases; J trimming: 3 bases; junction bases outside the gene matches: 5. The CDR3 covers 15 residues. Germline CDR1 is MNHNS and CDR2 is SASEGT. The CDR3 loop reads CASSERLAGVYEQYF. The CDR3 DNA is TGTGCCAGCAGTGAGCGACTAGCGGGCGTCTACGAGCAGTACTTC.

The V gene is TRBV28, the J gene TRBJ2-1; TRBD1 is a possible D gene (6 bases). Per the germline V gene, CDR1 is MDHEN and CDR2 is SYDVKM. The CDR3 length is 16 residues. Trimming removed 6 bases from V and 2 bases from J, with 17 bases in between. This CDR3 reads CASSTINRAPYNEQFF. CDR3 nucleotide sequence: TGTGCCAGCAGCACGATAAACAGGGCCCCCTACAATGAGCAGTTCTTC.

The gene calls are TRBV7-2 and TRBJ2-3; TRBD2 agrees at 14 bases. With V trimmed by 2 bases and J by 5 bases, 6 bases remained unmatched. CDR1 is SGHTA and CDR2 is FQGNSA in the germline V gene. The CDR3 covers 17 residues. The CDR3 loop reads CASSLRLAGGPGDTQYF. CDR3 in DNA: TGTGCCAGCAGCTTAAGACTAGCGGGGGGGCCGGGAGATACGCAGTATTTT.

The chain recombines TRBV7-2 with TRBJ1-1, with a possible D match to TRBD1 (5 bases). The length of the CDR3 is 19 residues. V lost 8 bases and J 0 bases, leaving 28 bases between the germline ends. Germline values: CDR1 SGHTA, CDR2 FQGNSA. The CDR3 region has the DNA TGTGCCAGCGCCAGCACCGTCGGCGGGGGGAGAATCATGAACACTGAAGCTTTCTTT. This gives the protein CASASTVGGGRIMNTEAFF.

This chain joins TRBV7-3 and TRBJ2-7; D might be TRBD1 (6 bases). CDR3 length equals 15 residues. The germline CDR1 and CDR2 sequences are SGHTA and FQGTGA. The V and J ends lost 1 base and 3 bases respectively, with 13 bases between them. The CDR3 reads CASSLMSAGDYEQYF. The DNA of the CDR3 is TGTGCCAGCAGCTTAATGTCGGCAGGGGACTACGAGCAGTACTTC.

The chain combines TRBV4-2 with TRBJ2-3; D gene uncertain. CDR1 is LGHNA, CDR2 YNFKEQ, per germline. This CDR3 contains 13 residues. V gave up 5 bases and J gave up 4 bases, with 10 bases separating them. CDR3 DNA: TGTGCCAGCAGCTCCGACCCCGCAGATACGCAGTATTTT. This codes for CASSSDPADTQYF.

The chain uses TRBV9 and TRBJ2-1; 8 bases map to TRBD2. The V gene end was trimmed by 3 bases and the J gene end by 5 bases; junction bases not matched to a gene: 16. This CDR3 region has 18 residues. CDR1 and CDR2 from the germline V gene are SGDLS and YYNGEE. The CDR3 reads CASSAASERTSPNNEQFF. For the CDR3, the DNA is TGTGCCAGCAGCGCCGCTTCGGAAAGGACTAGCCCTAACAATGAGCAGTTCTTC.

This clone has a single count. The J gene is TRBJ2-7, the V gene TRBV6-5; the match to TRBD2 covers 10 bases. Germline V gives CDR1 MNHEY, CDR2 SVGAGI. This CDR3 is 15 amino acids long. Germline trimming cut 7 bases from V and 8 bases from J; bases unmatched to any gene: 14. In DNA form, the CDR3 reads TGTGCCAGCACCCTACGGGGAAGCGGGGGGGGCCAGCAGTACTTC. Translating it yields CASTLRGSGGGQQYF.

The V and J genes are TRBV9 and TRBJ2-5, with D perhaps assigned TRBD1 or TRBD2 (5 bases each). Germline V gene data show CDR1 as SGDLS and CDR2 as YYNGEE. There are 14 residues in the CDR3. With 0 bases removed from V and 0 bases from J, the gap between germline ends came to 6 bases. The CDR3: CASSVGGHQETQYF. CDR3 nucleotide sequence: TGTGCCAGCAGCGTAGGGGGACACCAAGAGACCCAGTACTTC.

In the case of this clone: The same CDR3 can be traced to other DNA sequences in this sample. The J gene is TRBJ2-5, the V gene TRBV7-9; TRBD2 agrees at 8 bases. With 2 bases clipped from V and 1 base from J, the junction kept 3 bases outside the gene matches. Germline lookup yields CDR1 SEHNR and CDR2 FQNEAQ (reference sequence). CDR3 length: 15 residues. DNA of the CDR3: TGTGCCAGCAGCTTAATAGCGGGACCCCAAGAGACCCAGTACTTC. Translation gives CASSLIAGPQETQYF.

The rearrangement links TRBV7-9 to TRBJ2-2, with D possibly being TRBD1 or TRBD2 (5 bases each). Germline assignment: CDR1 SEHNR and CDR2 FQNEAQ (reference sequence). The CDR3 extends over 15 amino acids. V was pared by 1 base and J by 3 bases, with 9 bases between. The CDR3 nucleotides are TGTGCCAGCAGCTTAGGGGGGATTTACACCGGGGAGCTGTTTTTT. Translation gives CASSLGGIYTGELFF.

The V and J genes are TRBV5-1 and TRBJ1-1, with a possible D match to TRBD1 (5 bases). Trimming cost V 0 bases and J 11 bases, with 14 bases left between them. The CDR3 consists of 13 residues. Germline loops: CDR1 SGHRS, CDR2 YFSETQ. The DNA of the CDR3 is TGCGCCAGCAGCTTGGCGGGGGGAGGTCCGGCTTTCTTT. This gives the protein CASSLAGGGPAFF. The variable domain in full, completed from reference TRBV5-1 and TRBJ1-1, reads KAGVTQTPRYLIKTRGQQVTLSCSPISGHRSVSWYQQTPGQGLQFLFEYFSETQRNKGNFPGRFSGRQFSNSRSEMNVSTLELGDSALYLCASSLAGGGPAFFGQGTRLTVV.

The gene calls are TRBV18 and TRBJ1-5; D ambiguous. The CDR3 loop spans 14 amino acids. Germline CDR1 is KGHSH and CDR2 is LQKENI. Trimming took 5 bases from V and 4 from J, leaving 12 bases between them. CDR3 sequence reads: CASSSQRKNQPQHF. The CDR3 DNA is TGTGCCAGCTCATCGCAGCGGAAAAATCAGCCCCAGCATTTT.

V is TRBV7-2 and J is TRBJ2-5, with D hard to call. This CDR3 spans 14 amino acids. Trimming left V 2 bases short and J 5 bases short, with 12 bases between. Germline assignment: CDR1 SGHTA and CDR2 FQGNSA. The CDR3 loop is CASSLLSRRETQYF. The CDR3 DNA follows: TGTGCCAGCAGCTTATTGAGCAGAAGGGAGACCCAGTACTTC. The whole variable domain, filled in from reference TRBV7-2 and TRBJ2-5, reads GAGVSQSPSNKVTEKGKDVELRCDPISGHTALYWYRQSLGQGLEFLIYFQGNSAPDKSGLPSDRFSAERTGGSVSTLTIQRTQQEDSAVYLCASSLLSRRETQYFGPGTRLLVL.